This T cell receptor beta chain originates from a study of shared clonotypes between healthy human individuals. Study-level information: Each donor's CD8 memory used one plate, CD8 naive two, each CD4 subset three.

Study-wide findings and caveats: Estimated richness values were generally larger in naive subsets than in memory subsets.

With V trimmed by 2 bases and J by 6 bases, 10 bases remained unmatched. Germline V gene sequence: CDR1 MNHEY, CDR2 SMNVEV (reference sequence). This CDR3 spans 17 amino acids. Points on this clone: Its antigen remains unidentified.

Deep was the level at which the assay was run. Data came from immunoSEQ multiplex PCR; TCRdb stores just in-frame clones and leaves some out. The repertoire holds roughly 2.2 million clones, with around 90% as singletons. The receptor's source is a man between 18 and 35 years old in good health. Some clones in this sample may be carry-over from other donors' samples. Source material: naive CD4+ T cells from PBMCs. As for subset: CD45RA+ positively selected. V and J are TRBV27 and TRBJ2-1; TRBD2 matches 10 bases. The CDR3 loop is CASSLRIAGGNTNEQFF. CDR3 nucleotides: TGTGCCAGCAGTTTACGAATAGCGGGAGGCAATACCAATGAGCAGTTCTTC.